The entry below gives a single T cell receptor beta chain sequence along with its context. As yet, its antigen is unknown. TCRdb's copy holds only in-frame clones and misses some; the assay was immunoSEQ multiplex PCR. The data hold approximately 100,000 clones, with about 87% observed a single time. These data originate in a study of OX40 agonist ivuxolimab in advanced cancers. As for the study in general: Dose-escalation patients suffered from hepatocellular carcinoma, melanoma, renal cell or head and neck cancer. Of mixed ages from about 23 to 79 and averaging roughly 60 years, the group was more than 65% male.

Sampled blood was obtained at baseline, cycle 4 day 1, and cycle 7 day 1. V lost 8 bases to trimming and J lost 2 bases; unmatched junction nucleotides: 4. The length of the CDR3 is 13 residues. Germline V gene data show CDR1 as SEHNR and CDR2 as FQNEAQ (reference sequence). Whole-study findings and limits: Clonal expansion by week 6 occurred in CD4+ and CD8+ blood T cells (at 0.1 to 3.0 mg/kg).

The sequencing here drew on CD4+ or CD8+ T cells sorted from blood, taken in a trial of the OX40 agonist ivuxolimab. The gene calls are TRBV7-9 and TRBJ2-7, with TRBD1 matching over 9 bases. The source is an adult with an advanced solid tumor such as melanoma, head and neck, liver or kidney cancer. The CDR3: CASVGQGTYEQYF. As DNA, the CDR3 is TGTGCCAGCGTGGGACAGGGAACCTACGAGCAGTACTTC.